This T cell receptor beta chain was recovered during a study of blood T cell repertoires in COVID-19. Overall study: Sites in the United States, Italy and Spain provided acute and convalescent COVID-19 samples. PBMCs, B-cell-depleted T cells, or T cells were the source of the cDNA or gDNA that made up the material.

In the original processing: How many nucleated cells were present was estimated from reference gene primer amplification. Repertoires were generated with immunoSEQ multiplex PCR, while TCRdb's copy carries only in-frame clones and drops some. Clone size and V and J calls were adopted from that table, with D and trimming inferred from the DNA. The sample carries approximately 30,000 clones, approximately 90% recorded once. Concerning this clone itself: Other DNA sequences in this specimen translate into the identical CDR3.

CDR3 size: 14 residues. Trimming cost V 0 bases and J 5 bases; bases outside gene matches: 3. Per the germline V gene, CDR1 is SGHRS and CDR2 is YFSETQ. This chain joins TRBV5-1 and TRBJ1-2, with 8 nucleotides matching TRBD1. The sequenced sample consisted of peripheral blood. The TCR originated in a human donor in a cohort sampled during active COVID-19. CDR3 loop: CASSLGTGSYGYTF. The CDR3 DNA reads as TGCGCCAGCAGCTTGGGGACAGGGAGTTATGGCTACACCTTC.